This TCR beta chain was sequenced for a study of cytomegalovirus exposure and HLA in healthy donors. Looked up from germline, CDR1 is SEHNR and CDR2 is FQNEAQ (reference sequence). V shed 3 bases and J shed 1 base, with 9 bases lying between them. CDR3 length: 14 residues. Primers included in the PCR were 60 Vbeta and 13 Jbeta primers. Assay used: immunoSEQ multiplex PCR; TCRdb lists only in-frame clones, some missing. The sample's table shows about 120,000 clones. The chain recombines TRBV7-9 with TRBJ1-1; D perhaps matches TRBD1 (5 bases). Sequenced: PBMCs. The source of this sequence is a man younger than 35 in good health and CMV-seronegative. The CDR3 nucleotides are TGTGCCAGCAGCTTCTTGGGGGGGAACACTGAAGCTTTCTTT. Translating gives CASSFLGGNTEAFF.